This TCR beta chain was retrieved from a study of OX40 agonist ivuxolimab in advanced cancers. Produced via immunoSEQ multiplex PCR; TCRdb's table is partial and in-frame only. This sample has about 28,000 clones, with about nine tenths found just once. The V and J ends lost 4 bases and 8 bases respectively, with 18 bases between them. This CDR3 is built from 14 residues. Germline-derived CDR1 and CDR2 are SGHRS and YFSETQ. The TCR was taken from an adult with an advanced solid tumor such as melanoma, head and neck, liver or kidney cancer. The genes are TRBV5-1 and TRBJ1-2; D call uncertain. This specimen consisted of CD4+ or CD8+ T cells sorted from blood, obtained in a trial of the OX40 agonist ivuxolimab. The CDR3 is CASSLEPLERGYTF. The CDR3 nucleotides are TGCGCCAGCAGCCTAGAACCATTAGAAAGGGGCTACACCTTC.